What follows is one TCR beta chain and its context. Its antigen is unidentified. The data derive from a study of cytotoxic CD8 clonotypes in ibrutinib-treated CLL. Study-wide context: Each sample contained, on average, almost 260,000 productive templates and 95,000 or so productive rearrangements.

The source of around 1.9 micrograms of genomic DNA for TCR beta libraries was cryopreserved PBMCs. Study-wide findings and caveats: The clonality rise at ibrutinib response reflected private clonotype expansion.

V lost 2 bases and J lost 0, with 5 bases in between. This CDR3 is built from 13 residues. Germline V lookup: CDR1 SGHRS, CDR2 YFSETQ. TCRdb's copy holds only in-frame clones and misses some; the assay was immunoSEQ multiplex PCR. Found here are 200,000 to 250,000 clones, roughly 77% of them singletons; the top ten hold approximately 6%. This clonotype was sampled from a human donor with chronic lymphocytic leukemia. V and J are TRBV5-1 and TRBJ1-2; D call uncertain. The sequencing here drew on PBMCs, taken after 12 months of ibrutinib treatment. The CDR3 bases are TGCGCCAGCAGCTTATCAGCTAACTATGGCTACACCTTC. It codes for CASSLSANYGYTF.